This T cell receptor (beta chain) is from a study of beta chain features in type 1 diabetes. Study-level points and caveats: Whatever favoring of shorter templates PCR might show would apply equally to patients and controls. All four CD4+ subsets from Type 1 diabetes patients carried moderately but significantly shorter TCRB CDR3s.

The CDR3 extends over 13 amino acids. V gave up 2 bases and J gave up 4 bases, with 8 bases separating them. CDR1 is WNHNN, CDR2 SYGVQD, per germline (reference sequence). Every donor had blood drawn once into heparin, approximately 120 mL on average. The study reverse transcribed the entire isolated RNA, so it sequenced expressed TCRB transcripts. Naive, central memory and regulatory T cell samples came to a mean of about 4 million reads. Some clones are missing from TCRdb's copy, which holds only in-frame ones; the method was immunoSEQ multiplex PCR. The profile shows under 450,000 clones, approximately 13% of them singletons. This clone occurred a few times. Its target is unknown.

Sequencing was carried out using naive CD4+ T cells from blood. The chain links TRBV10-1 to TRBJ1-1, with D unresolved. This receptor was taken from a man aged 25 to 40 in good health. CDR3 region: CASSEHGVTEAFF. The CDR3, as DNA: TGCGCCAGCAGTGAGCATGGAGTCACTGAAGCTTTCTTT.